This T cell receptor (beta chain) was obtained from a study of CD8 T cells in ankylosing spondylitis. The CDR3 is 12 residues long. V gave up 5 bases and J gave up 12 bases, with 14 bases separating them. Germline loops: CDR1 SGHTA, CDR2 FQGNSA. Broader study findings: Peripheral blood samples showed relatively rare disease-linked clones, and these clones were CD8+. Among TCR beta sequences, a motif of under 10 highly homologous variants appeared characteristic of ankylosing spondylitis blood. In synovial fluid and blood from reactive arthritis, some motif variants were previously reported.

The authors made TCR beta libraries by quantitative 5'-RACE with molecular barcodes. TCRdb used MiXCR to reprocess the 5' RACE reads, holding one entry per CDR3 protein. Of some 120,000 distinct CDR3 sequences detected, approximately 6.8% appear once; the ten largest clones hold 9% to 15%. This clonotype has a count of ten or more. Its target is not known. Material for sequencing was blood, either unsorted or a sorted T cell fraction (not recorded which). V and J are TRBV7-2 and TRBJ2-1; D is unresolved. This sequence was found in a male donor with ankylosing spondylitis or in good health (not recorded which). The CDR3 bases are TGTGCCAGCAGCCGCCCTGGCTACCCGCAGTTCTTC. Encoded protein: CASSRPGYPQFF. Filled out from reference TRBV7-2 and TRBJ2-1, the complete variable domain reads GAGVSQSPSNKVTEKGKDVELRCDPISGHTALYWYRQSLGQGLEFLIYFQGNSAPDKSGLPSDRFSAERTGGSVSTLTIQRTQQEDSAVYLCASSRPGYPQFFGPGTRLTVL.